This TCR beta chain originates from a study of cytomegalovirus exposure and HLA in healthy donors. The wider study: Within an early data release were 85 million or so unique TCRs drawn from HLA-typed donors. Study-level points and caveats: A prior analysis recorded that most TCR beta V segments were productive about 90% or about 30% of the time. Roughly uniform sequencing depth across donors was assumed, possibly incorrectly.

A note on this clone: Its specificity is not known.

Primers: 60 Vbeta forward and 13 Jbeta reverse. Profiled with immunoSEQ multiplex PCR; TCRdb holds only in-frame clones, not every one. Of 130,000 to 150,000 clones detected, roughly 80% appear once; the ten largest clones hold less than 8%. The TCR comes from a woman in her 40s in good health and CMV-seropositive. The sequenced sample was PBMCs.

The CDR3 region is CASSLFGGETQYF. DNA of the CDR3: TGTGCCAGCAGCCTTTTCGGGGGAGAGACCCAGTACTTC. This chain links TRBV7-3 with TRBJ2-5; D possibly corresponds to TRBD2 (6 bases). The CDR3 sequence is 13 residues long. V shed 5 bases and J shed 4 bases, with 11 bases lying between them. The germline gives CDR1 SGHTA, CDR2 FQGTGA.